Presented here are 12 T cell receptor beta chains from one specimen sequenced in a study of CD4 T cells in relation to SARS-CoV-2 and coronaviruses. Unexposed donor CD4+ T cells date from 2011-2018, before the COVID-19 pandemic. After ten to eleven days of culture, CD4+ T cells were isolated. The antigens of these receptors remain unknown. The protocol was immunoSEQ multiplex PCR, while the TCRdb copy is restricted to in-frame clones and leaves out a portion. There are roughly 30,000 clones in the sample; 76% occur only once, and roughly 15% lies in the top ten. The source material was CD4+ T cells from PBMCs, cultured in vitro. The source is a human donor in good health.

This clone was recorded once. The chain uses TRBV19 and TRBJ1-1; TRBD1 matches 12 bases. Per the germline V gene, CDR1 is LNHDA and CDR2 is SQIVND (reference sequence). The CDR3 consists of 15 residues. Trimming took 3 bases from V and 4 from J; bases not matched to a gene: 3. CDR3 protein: CASSMGQGASTEAFF. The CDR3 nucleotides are TGTGCCAGTAGTATGGGACAGGGGGCGAGCACTGAAGCTTTCTTT. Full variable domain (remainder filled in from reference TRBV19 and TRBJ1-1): DGGITQSPKYLFRKEGQNVTLSCEQNLNHDAMYWYRQDPGQGLRLIYYSQIVNDFQKGDIAEGYSVSREKKESFPLTVTSAQKNPTAFYLCASSMGQGASTEAFFGQGTRLTVV.

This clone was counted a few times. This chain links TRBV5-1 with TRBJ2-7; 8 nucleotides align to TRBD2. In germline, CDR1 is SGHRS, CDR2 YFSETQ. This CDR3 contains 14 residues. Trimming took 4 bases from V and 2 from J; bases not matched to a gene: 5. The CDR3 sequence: CASSPGLGTYEQYF. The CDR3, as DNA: TGCGCCAGCAGCCCGGGACTAGGTACCTACGAGCAGTACTTC.

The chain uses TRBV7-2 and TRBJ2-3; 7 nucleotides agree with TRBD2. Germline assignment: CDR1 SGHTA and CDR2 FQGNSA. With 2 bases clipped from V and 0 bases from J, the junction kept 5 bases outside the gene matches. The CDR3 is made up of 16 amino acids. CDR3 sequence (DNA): TGTGCCAGCAGCTTACTAGCGGACCATAGCACAGATACGCAGTATTTT. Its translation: CASSLLADHSTDTQYF.

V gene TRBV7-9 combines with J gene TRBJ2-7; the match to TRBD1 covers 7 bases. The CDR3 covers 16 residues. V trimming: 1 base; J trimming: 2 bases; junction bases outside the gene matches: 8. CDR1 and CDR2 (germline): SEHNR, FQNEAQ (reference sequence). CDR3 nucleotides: TGTGCCAGCAGCTTAGGCTTGACAGGGTTAGCCTACGAGCAGTACTTC. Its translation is CASSLGLTGLAYEQYF.

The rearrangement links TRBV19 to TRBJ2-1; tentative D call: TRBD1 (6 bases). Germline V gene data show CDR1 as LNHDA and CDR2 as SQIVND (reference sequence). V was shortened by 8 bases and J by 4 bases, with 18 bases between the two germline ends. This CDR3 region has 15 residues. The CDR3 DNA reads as TGTGCCAGTGGAATCACAGCAGGGGAATACAATGAGCAGTTCTTC. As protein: CASGITAGEYNEQFF.

CDR3 amino acids: CASSEGGSTSYEQYF. The CDR3 region has the DNA TGCGCCAGCAGCGAGGGCGGAAGCACCTCCTACGAGCAGTACTTC. V gene TRBV5-1 combines with J gene TRBJ2-7; D perhaps matches TRBD2 (5 bases). The CDR3 loop spans 15 amino acids. V was shortened by 4 bases and J by 0 bases, with 14 bases between the two germline ends. Per the germline V gene, CDR1 is SGHRS and CDR2 is YFSETQ.

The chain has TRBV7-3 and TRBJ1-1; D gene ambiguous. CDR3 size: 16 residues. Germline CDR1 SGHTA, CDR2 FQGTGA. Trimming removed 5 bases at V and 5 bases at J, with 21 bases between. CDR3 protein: CASSPLPAAVGTEAFF. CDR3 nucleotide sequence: TGTGCCAGCAGCCCCTTACCTGCAGCGGTTGGGACTGAAGCTTTCTTT.

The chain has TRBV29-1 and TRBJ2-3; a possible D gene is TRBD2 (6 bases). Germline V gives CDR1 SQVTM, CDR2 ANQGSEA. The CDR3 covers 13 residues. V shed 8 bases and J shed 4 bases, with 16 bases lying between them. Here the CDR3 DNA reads TGCAGCCTATGCCTCCCGGGGGCAGATACGCAGTATTTT. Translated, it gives CSLCLPGADTQYF.

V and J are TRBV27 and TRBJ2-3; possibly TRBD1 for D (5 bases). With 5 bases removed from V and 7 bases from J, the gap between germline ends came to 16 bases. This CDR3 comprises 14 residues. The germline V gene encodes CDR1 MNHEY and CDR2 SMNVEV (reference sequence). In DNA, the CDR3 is TGTGCCAGCAGTAAACTATCAGGGCAGAATACGCAGTATTTT. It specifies CASSKLSGQNTQYF.

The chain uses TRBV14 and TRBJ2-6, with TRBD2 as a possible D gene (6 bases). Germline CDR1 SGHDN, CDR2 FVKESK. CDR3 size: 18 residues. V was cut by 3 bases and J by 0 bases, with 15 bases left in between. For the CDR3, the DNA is TGTGCCAGCAGCCATGGACATGGGAGGACCTCTGGGGCCAACGTCCTGACTTTC. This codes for CASSHGHGRTSGANVLTF. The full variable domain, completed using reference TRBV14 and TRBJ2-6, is EAGVTQFPSHSVIEKGQTVTLRCDPISGHDNLYWYRRVMGKEIKFLLHFVKESKQDESGMPNNRFLAERTGGTYSTLKVQPAELEDSGVYFCASSHGHGRTSGANVLTFGAGSRLTVL.

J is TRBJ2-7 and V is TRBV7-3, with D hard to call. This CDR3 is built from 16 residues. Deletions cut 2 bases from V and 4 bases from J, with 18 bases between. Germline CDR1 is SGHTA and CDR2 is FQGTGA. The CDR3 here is CASSLYAHAAQYEQYF. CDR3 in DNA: TGTGCCAGCAGCTTATATGCCCATGCGGCACAATACGAGCAGTACTTC.

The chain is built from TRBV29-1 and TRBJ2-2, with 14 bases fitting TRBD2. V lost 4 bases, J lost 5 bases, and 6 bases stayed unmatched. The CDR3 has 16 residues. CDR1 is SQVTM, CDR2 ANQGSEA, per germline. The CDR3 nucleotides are TGCAGCGTTGCGGGACTAGCGGGAGCGGAAACCGGGGAGCTGTTTTTT. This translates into CSVAGLAGAETGELFF.